This T cell receptor (beta chain) was identified during a study of blood T cell repertoires in COVID-19. Study information: Acute and convalescent COVID-19 specimens originated in the United States, Italy and Spain. The cDNA or gDNA used as material had been derived from T cells, B-cell-depleted T cells, or PBMCs.

This clone has only a few counts. With 4 bases clipped from V and 2 bases from J, the junction kept 5 bases outside the gene matches. The CDR3 runs to 14 residues. Looked up from germline, CDR1 is SGDLS and CDR2 is YYNGEE. Per the original data handling: Estimation of nucleated cell counts relied on the amplification of reference gene primers. The data were produced by immunoSEQ multiplex PCR, yet TCRdb's version contains in-frame clones alone and is incomplete. The D gene and trimming were derived from the DNA, and the V and J assignments and clone size from that table. The sample shows under 130,000 clones, 65% to 90% of them seen only once.

This receptor was obtained from a man in his forties or fifties with acute or convalescent COVID-19. Sequencing was performed on peripheral blood. The V and J genes are TRBV9 and TRBJ2-7; 8 bases are a match to TRBD2. The CDR3 sequence: CASSHAGGPYEQYF. The CDR3 region has the DNA TGTGCCAGCAGCCACGCGGGGGGCCCCTACGAGCAGTACTTC.